What follows are 5 T cell receptor beta chains derived from one specimen sequenced in a study of blood T cell repertoires in COVID-19 (dated by TCRdb to 2020 to 2022). The library was produced with the immunoSEQ multiplex PCR assay. TCRdb retrieved this table from immuneACCESS and kept in-frame rearrangements only. Not all clones are present; in checked studies, unresolved V genes account for under half, and no reason is known for the remainder. The sample profile shows 250,000 to 300,000 clones; approximately 86% of them were found once. About an eighth of the sample is in the top ten clones. Material: peripheral blood. These receptors all come from a woman aged 70-85 years with COVID-19, enrolled during active disease.

As for this clone: Different DNA sequences within this sample yield the same CDR3. Here the CDR3 DNA reads TGTGCCTCCCGGGGAAGCTCCTACGAGCAGTACTTC. Its translation is CASRGSSYEQYF. V gene TRBV6-5 combines with J gene TRBJ2-7, with D possibly being TRBD2 (5 bases). This CDR3 has 12 residues. Germline assignment: CDR1 MNHEY and CDR2 SVGAGI. V lost 11 bases to trimming and J lost 0 bases, with 11 bases between them.

As for this clone: The same CDR3 arises from other DNA sequences in this sample as well. The chain employs TRBV9 and TRBJ1-6; 9 bases align to TRBD1. V shed 2 bases and J 7 bases; nucleotides not matched to a gene: 4. Germline CDR1 is SGDLS and CDR2 is YYNGEE. The CDR3 totals 15 residues. The chain's CDR3 is CASSVEGQGNSPLHF. The CDR3 region has the DNA TGTGCCAGCAGCGTCGAGGGACAGGGAAATTCACCCCTCCACTTT.

This clone was seen only once. This specimen includes other DNA sequences encoding the same CDR3. V usage is TRBV2 and J usage is TRBJ2-3, with 7 bases aligning to TRBD1. The junction had 4 bases not matched to a gene; V was cut back by 4 bases and J by 3 bases. This CDR3 has 14 amino acids. Per the germline V gene, CDR1 is SNHLY and CDR2 is FYNNEI. The CDR3 nucleotides read TGTGCCAGCAGTGGGACAGGCGGGACAGATACGCAGTATTTT. Protein sequence: CASSGTGGTDTQYF.

This chain joins TRBV7-9 and TRBJ1-1; D unresolved. CDR3 size: 14 residues. V was pared by 5 bases and J by 0 bases, with 10 bases between. Germline V lookup: CDR1 SEHNR, CDR2 FQNEAQ (reference sequence). Here the CDR3 reads CASSGGQLNTEAFF. The CDR3 DNA is TGTGCCAGCAGCGGTGGGCAGTTGAACACTGAAGCTTTCTTT.

The J gene is TRBJ1-6, the V gene TRBV28; D remains unclear. CDR3 size: 16 residues. V was trimmed by 2 bases and J by 15 bases, leaving 23 bases between them. Germline CDR1 MDHEN, CDR2 SYDVKM. The CDR3 spells CASSLRVENPPNSLHF. The CDR3 DNA follows: TGTGCCAGCAGTTTAAGAGTAGAAAACCCCCCAAATAGCCTCCACTTT.